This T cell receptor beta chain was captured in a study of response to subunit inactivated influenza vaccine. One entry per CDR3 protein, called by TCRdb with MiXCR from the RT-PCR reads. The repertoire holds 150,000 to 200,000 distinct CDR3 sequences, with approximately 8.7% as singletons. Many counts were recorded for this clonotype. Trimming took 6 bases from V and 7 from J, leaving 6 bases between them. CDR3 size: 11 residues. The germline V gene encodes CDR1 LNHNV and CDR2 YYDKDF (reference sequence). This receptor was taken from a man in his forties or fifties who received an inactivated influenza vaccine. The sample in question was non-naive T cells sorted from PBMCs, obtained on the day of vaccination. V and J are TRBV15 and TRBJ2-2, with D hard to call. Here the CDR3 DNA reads TGTGCCACCAGGTACAACGGGGAGCTGTTTTTT. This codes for CATRYNGELFF. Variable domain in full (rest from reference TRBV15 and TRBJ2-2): DAMVIQNPRYQVTQFGKPVTLSCSQTLNHNVMYWYQQKSSQAPKLLFHYYDKDFNNEADTPDNFQSRRPNTSFCFLDIRSPGLGDTAMYLCATRYNGELFFGEGSRLTVL.